A selection of T cell receptor beta chains follows, all from one sample in a study of blood T cells in healthy people across ages. One entry per CDR3 protein results from TCRdb running MiXCR on the 5' RACE reads. The sample has 590,000 or so distinct CDR3 sequences; 25% to 30% are singletons. Sequencing was carried out using blood. These receptors were collected from a woman aged 80 or older in good health. CDR3s include the opening cysteine and the closing phenylalanine or tryptophan. The D gene is left open where the match is weak. Rows may omit the clone size; those that give it use once, few, many or a size class.

clone size: many
J gene: TRBJ2-5
V gene: TRBV19
D gene: .
CDR3 DNA: TGTGCCAGTAGTGCCGGGACTTCAGCAGAGACCCAGTACTTC
CDR3 protein: CASSAGTSAETQYF

clone size: .
J gene: TRBJ1-5
V gene: TRBV6-2/TRBV6-3
D gene: .
CDR3 DNA: TGTACCAGCACCAACGGGGGGGCCCAGCCCCAGCATTTT
CDR3 protein: CTSTNGGAQPQHF

clone size: .
J gene: TRBJ1-6
V gene: TRBV5-6
D gene: .
CDR3 DNA: TGTGCCAGCAGCTGGCACAATTCACCCCTCCACTTT
CDR3 protein: CASSWHNSPLHF

clone size: .
J gene: TRBJ2-2
V gene: TRBV7-2
D gene: .
CDR3 DNA: TGTGCCAGCAGCTTGGTCGGGGGTGACCCCGGGGAGCTGTTTTTT
CDR3 protein: CASSLVGGDPGELFF

clone size: .
J gene: TRBJ1-1
V gene: TRBV10-3
D gene: TRBD1
CDR3 DNA: TGTGCCATCAGTGAGGGTCGGACAGGACCGAACACTGAAGCTTTCTTT
CDR3 protein: CAISEGRTGPNTEAFF

clone size: many
J gene: TRBJ2-5
V gene: TRBV3-1
D gene: .
CDR3 DNA: TGTGCCAGCAGCCATAAGAGGGGCCTACGGGGGACCCAGTACTTC
CDR3 protein: CASSHKRGLRGTQYF

clone size: many
J gene: TRBJ2-1
V gene: TRBV6-1
D gene: .
CDR3 DNA: TGTGCCAGCGAAATCAACCGGGACCGGAGGGCCAATGAGCAGTTCTTC
CDR3 protein: CASEINRDRRANEQFF

clone size: many
J gene: TRBJ1-5
V gene: TRBV7-2
D gene: .
CDR3 DNA: TGTGCCAGCAGCTTAGGGGGGCGAGGTCAGCCCCAGCATTTT
CDR3 protein: CASSLGGRGQPQHF

clone size: many
J gene: TRBJ1-5
V gene: TRBV27
D gene: .
CDR3 DNA: TGTGCCAGCAGTCCTCGGACCGCCGGCGGTAATCAGCCCCAGCATTTT
CDR3 protein: CASSPRTAGGNQPQHF

clone size: .
J gene: TRBJ1-3
V gene: TRBV7-2
D gene: TRBD1
CDR3 DNA: TGTGCCAGCAGCGAGTCTGGGGCCCGGGGGACAGAAAACACCATATATTTT
CDR3 protein: CASSESGARGTENTIYF

clone size: .
J gene: TRBJ1-5
V gene: TRBV7-2
D gene: .
CDR3 DNA: TGTGCCAGCAGCTCCTCCGTACAGCCCCAGCATTTT
CDR3 protein: CASSSSVQPQHF

clone size: many
J gene: TRBJ2-7
V gene: TRBV27
D gene: .
CDR3 DNA: TGTGCCAGCAGTTTCTACCGGACGGACTACGAGCAGTACTTC
CDR3 protein: CASSFYRTDYEQYF

clone size: .
J gene: TRBJ1-5
V gene: TRBV27
D gene: TRBD1
CDR3 DNA: TGTGCCAGCAGACAGGGGGCCGGGGGCAATCAGCCCCAGCATTTT
CDR3 protein: CASRQGAGGNQPQHF

clone size: .
J gene: TRBJ2-2
V gene: TRBV12-3/TRBV12-4
D gene: .
CDR3 DNA: TGTGCCAGCAGTCGACAGGGAGGCGGGGAGCTGTTTTTT
CDR3 protein: CASSRQGGGELFF

clone size: many
J gene: TRBJ1-2
V gene: TRBV2
D gene: .
CDR3 DNA: TGTGCCAGCAGTGTAGATAAAGGGAGAGGCTACACCTTC
CDR3 protein: CASSVDKGRGYTF

clone size: .
J gene: TRBJ1-1
V gene: TRBV5-1
D gene: .
CDR3 DNA: TGCGCCAGCAGCTTGGACTTGGGTAGCCAGAACACTGAAGCTTTCTTT
CDR3 protein: CASSLDLGSQNTEAFF

clone size: .
J gene: TRBJ2-3
V gene: TRBV5-1
D gene: .
CDR3 DNA: TGCGCCAGCAGCTTCCAATTCACAGATACGCAGTATTTT
CDR3 protein: CASSFQFTDTQYF

clone size: few
J gene: TRBJ1-3
V gene: TRBV3-1
D gene: .
CDR3 DNA: TGTGCCAGCAGCCCTAAGCCTGGAAACACCATATATTTT
CDR3 protein: CASSPKPGNTIYF

clone size: .
J gene: TRBJ2-2
V gene: TRBV7-3
D gene: .
CDR3 DNA: TGTGCCAGCAGCTACGAAGCCGGGGAGCTGTTTTTT
CDR3 protein: CASSYEAGELFF

clone size: many
J gene: TRBJ2-5
V gene: TRBV15
D gene: TRBD2
CDR3 DNA: TGTGCCACCAGCCGGAGCGGGGCCCAAGAGACCCAGTACTTC
CDR3 protein: CATSRSGAQETQYF

clone size: many
J gene: TRBJ2-5
V gene: TRBV7-2
D gene: TRBD1
CDR3 DNA: TGTGCCAGCAGCCCAGGACAGGGGAAGACCCAGTACTTC
CDR3 protein: CASSPGQGKTQYF

clone size: .
J gene: TRBJ2-4
V gene: TRBV7-2
D gene: TRBD2
CDR3 DNA: TGTGCCAGCAGCTCACAGCGGGGGCCCGAAAACATTCAGTACTTC
CDR3 protein: CASSSQRGPENIQYF

clone size: many
J gene: TRBJ1-6
V gene: TRBV5-1
D gene: .
CDR3 DNA: TGCGCCAGCTGCGAGGGGGTAATGTCACCCCTCCACTTT
CDR3 protein: CASCEGVMSPLHF

clone size: many
J gene: TRBJ2-1
V gene: TRBV6-2/TRBV6-3
D gene: TRBD2
CDR3 DNA: TGTGCCAGCAGTTACTCAAGTACCGGACTAGCGGTTATGAATGAGCAGTTCTTC
CDR3 protein: CASSYSSTGLAVMNEQFF

clone size: many
J gene: TRBJ2-7
V gene: TRBV7-9
D gene: TRBD1
CDR3 DNA: TGTGCCAGCAGCTCGACCGGGACAGCTTCCTACGAGCAGTACTTC
CDR3 protein: CASSSTGTASYEQYF

clone size: many
J gene: TRBJ1-2
V gene: TRBV20-1
D gene: TRBD1
CDR3 DNA: TGCAGTGCTGTTCGACAGGGTGTTGACTATTCGGGAGGCTACACCTTC
CDR3 protein: CSAVRQGVDYSGGYTF

clone size: .
J gene: TRBJ2-4
V gene: TRBV24-1
D gene: .
CDR3 DNA: TGTGCCACCGGGACGGCCAAAAACATTCAGTACTTC
CDR3 protein: CATGTAKNIQYF

clone size: many
J gene: TRBJ2-3
V gene: TRBV3-1
D gene: .
CDR3 DNA: TGTGCCAGCAGCCAAGGGTGGAGTTCGGCGGGCACAGATACGCAGTATTTT
CDR3 protein: CASSQGWSSAGTDTQYF

clone size: .
J gene: TRBJ1-2
V gene: TRBV3-1
D gene: .
CDR3 DNA: TGTGCCAGCAGCCAAGGAGCTAATGGCTACACCTTC
CDR3 protein: CASSQGANGYTF

clone size: many
J gene: TRBJ2-1
V gene: TRBV3-1
D gene: .
CDR3 DNA: TGTGCCAGCAGCACCCGGGTGGGTGTTGGGAATGAGCAGTTCTTC
CDR3 protein: CASSTRVGVGNEQFF

clone size: many
J gene: TRBJ2-1
V gene: TRBV3-1
D gene: TRBD2
CDR3 DNA: TGTGCCAGCAGACTAGCGGGGGCTTACAATGAGCAGTTCTTC
CDR3 protein: CASRLAGAYNEQFF

clone size: many
J gene: TRBJ2-5
V gene: TRBV25-1
D gene: .
CDR3 DNA: TGTGCCAGCAGTATCAACCGGGAGACCCAGTACTTC
CDR3 protein: CASSINRETQYF

clone size: many
J gene: TRBJ1-4
V gene: TRBV20-1
D gene: TRBD1
CDR3 DNA: TGCAGTGCTAGAGTAACGACAGGGACCGAAAAACTGTTTTTT
CDR3 protein: CSARVTTGTEKLFF

clone size: many
J gene: TRBJ2-1
V gene: TRBV7-9
D gene: TRBD1
CDR3 DNA: TGTGCCAGCACCAATTGGGACAGTGTAAGCAATGAGCAGTTCTTC
CDR3 protein: CASTNWDSVSNEQFF

clone size: few
J gene: TRBJ2-2
V gene: TRBV7-2
D gene: .
CDR3 DNA: TGTGCCAGCAGCCAACCGGGGGGCTTCCTAATCGGGGAGCTGTTTTTT
CDR3 protein: CASSQPGGFLIGELFF

clone size: many
J gene: TRBJ1-4
V gene: TRBV7-2
D gene: TRBD1
CDR3 DNA: TGTGCCAGCAGCCTCCACAGGGGGCAGGGAGAAAAACTGTTTTTT
CDR3 protein: CASSLHRGQGEKLFF

clone size: many
J gene: TRBJ2-1
V gene: TRBV7-9
D gene: .
CDR3 DNA: TGTGCCAGCGTTGCTTACCAATGGCAGTTCTTC
CDR3 protein: CASVAYQWQFF

clone size: few
J gene: TRBJ2-3
V gene: TRBV30
D gene: .
CDR3 DNA: TGTGCCTGGAGGCCCCTGGGAGATACGCAGTATTTT
CDR3 protein: CAWRPLGDTQYF

clone size: .
J gene: TRBJ1-6
V gene: TRBV6-5
D gene: .
CDR3 DNA: TGTGCCAGCAGTTACTCCGCCAGGTCCCTGTATAATTCACCCCTCCACTTT
CDR3 protein: CASSYSARSLYNSPLHF

clone size: .
J gene: TRBJ1-2
V gene: TRBV24-1
D gene: .
CDR3 DNA: TGTGCCACCACCGAGGCGGAGGGGGGAGGCTACACCTTC
CDR3 protein: CATTEAEGGGYTF

clone size: few
J gene: TRBJ2-5
V gene: TRBV20-1
D gene: .
CDR3 DNA: TGCAGTACGGGCGGGGACCCCCTCCCGCGGGAGACCCAGTACTTC
CDR3 protein: CSTGGDPLPRETQYF

clone size: many
J gene: TRBJ2-1
V gene: TRBV20-1
D gene: TRBD1
CDR3 DNA: TGCAGTGCGAGACAGGGGGCAAATGAGCAGTTCTTC
CDR3 protein: CSARQGANEQFF

clone size: .
J gene: TRBJ1-6
V gene: TRBV6-5
D gene: TRBD1
CDR3 DNA: TGTGCCAGCAGTTACGACAGGGGGAATTCACCCCTCCACTTT
CDR3 protein: CASSYDRGNSPLHF

clone size: many
J gene: TRBJ2-1
V gene: TRBV12-3/TRBV12-4
D gene: .
CDR3 DNA: TGTGCCAGCAGTTTATGGGGGCCGGGGAGCAATGAGCAGTTCTTC
CDR3 protein: CASSLWGPGSNEQFF

clone size: many
J gene: TRBJ2-1
V gene: TRBV27
D gene: TRBD2
CDR3 DNA: TGTGCCAGCAGTTCACTAGCGGGGAAAAATGAGCAGTTCTTC
CDR3 protein: CASSSLAGKNEQFF

clone size: .
J gene: TRBJ1-2
V gene: TRBV9
D gene: .
CDR3 DNA: TGTGCCAGCAGCCGAAAAGGCGGAGGGGATGGCTACACCTTC
CDR3 protein: CASSRKGGGDGYTF

clone size: many
J gene: TRBJ2-7
V gene: TRBV20-1
D gene: .
CDR3 DNA: TGCAGTGCCGCGGACGGGACCTCCGAGCAGTACTTC
CDR3 protein: CSAADGTSEQYF

clone size: few
J gene: TRBJ1-4
V gene: TRBV7-2
D gene: .
CDR3 DNA: TGTGCCAGCAGCTTAGTATTTGCTGAAGAACTGTTTTTT
CDR3 protein: CASSLVFAEELFF

clone size: few
J gene: TRBJ1-4
V gene: TRBV7-9
D gene: TRBD1
CDR3 DNA: TGTGCCAGCAGTAGTGGACAGGTTGGGAATGAAAAACTGTTTTTT
CDR3 protein: CASSSGQVGNEKLFF

clone size: .
J gene: TRBJ2-1
V gene: TRBV20-1
D gene: TRBD2
CDR3 DNA: TGCAGTGCTCCCAGGACTAGCGGGTTGTACAATGAGCAGTTCTTC
CDR3 protein: CSAPRTSGLYNEQFF